This T cell receptor (beta chain) was obtained from a study of cytomegalovirus exposure and HLA in healthy donors. Primers for the PCR totalled 60 Vbeta and 13 Jbeta. Only in-frame clones appear in the TCRdb table, and some are missing; sequencing was by immunoSEQ multiplex PCR. The table has around 100,000 clones, more than 75% seen once; the top ten hold under 4.5%. Study findings and constraints: In an earlier analysis, most TCR beta V segments were productive about 90% or about 30% of the time.

On this clone: The antigen is not known.

The specimen sequenced was PBMCs. The sequence came from a woman aged 50 to 65 in good health and CMV-seropositive.

In DNA form, the CDR3 reads TGTGCCAGTTCCCTCTTATTCCTACACAGCTCGTTCTTC. This sequence encodes CASSLLFLHSSFF. This sequence joins TRBV25-1 and TRBJ2-1; D unresolved. The CDR3 is 13 amino acids. Germline V gene data show CDR1 as MGHDK and CDR2 as SYGVNS. V lost 9 bases to trimming and J lost 15 bases, with 24 bases between them. Using reference TRBV25-1 and TRBJ2-1 for the parts outside the CDR3, the full variable domain is EADIYQTPRYLVIGTGKKITLECSQTMGHDKMYWYQQDPGMELHLIHYSYGVNSTEKGDLSSESTVSRIRTEHFPLTLESARPSHTSQYLCASSLLFLHSSFFGPGTRLTVL.